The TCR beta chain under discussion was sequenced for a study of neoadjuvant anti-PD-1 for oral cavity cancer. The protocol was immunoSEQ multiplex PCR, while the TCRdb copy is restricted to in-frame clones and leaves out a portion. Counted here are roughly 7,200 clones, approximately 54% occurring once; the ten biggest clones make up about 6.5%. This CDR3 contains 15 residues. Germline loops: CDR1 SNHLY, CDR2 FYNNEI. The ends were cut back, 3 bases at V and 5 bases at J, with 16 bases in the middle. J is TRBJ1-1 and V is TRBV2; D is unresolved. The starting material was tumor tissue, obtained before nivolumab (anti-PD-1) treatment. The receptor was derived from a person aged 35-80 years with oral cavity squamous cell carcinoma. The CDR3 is CASSDPRFGRTEAFF. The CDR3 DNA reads TGTGCCAGCAGTGATCCCCGTTTCGGGCGGACTGAAGCTTTCTTT. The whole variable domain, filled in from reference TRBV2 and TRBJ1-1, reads EPEVTQTPSHQVTQMGQEVILRCVPISNHLYFYWYRQILGQKVEFLVSFYNNEISEKSEIFDDQFSVERPDGSNFTLKIRSTKLEDSAMYFCASSDPRFGRTEAFFGQGTRLTVV.